Following are 2 T cell receptor beta chains from one sample sequenced in a study of blood T cells in healthy people across ages. It was with a sample-barcoded 5' primer and a J-beta primer mix that a second PCR of about 7 to 12 cycles was run. In TCRdb, the 5' RACE reads were re-called with MiXCR into one record per CDR3 protein. The sample consists of over a million distinct CDR3 sequences, around 27% of them appearing once. This sample was shared with a second study, whose subject was T cells of mothers and their children.

The source material was blood. These receptor sequences come from a girl aged 2-15 years in good health.

The rearrangement links TRBV27 to TRBJ2-7; the D gene could be TRBD1 or TRBD2 (6 bases each). The CDR3 has 14 amino acids. Per germline, CDR1 MNHEY and CDR2 SMNVEV (reference sequence). V was clipped by 5 bases and J by 3 bases, with 14 bases between them. This CDR3 is CASSPYAGHYEQYF. DNA of the CDR3: TGTGCCAGCAGTCCATACGCGGGACACTACGAGCAGTACTTC.

J is TRBJ2-3 and V is TRBV27, with 9 bases fitting TRBD2. There are 15 residues in the CDR3. The germline gives CDR1 MNHEY, CDR2 SMNVEV (reference sequence). Trimming at V came to 6 bases and at J to 5 bases, leaving 9 bases not matched to a gene. CDR3 loop: CASRNSGREGDTQYF. CDR3 bases: TGTGCCAGCAGAAATAGCGGGAGAGAGGGAGATACGCAGTATTTT.